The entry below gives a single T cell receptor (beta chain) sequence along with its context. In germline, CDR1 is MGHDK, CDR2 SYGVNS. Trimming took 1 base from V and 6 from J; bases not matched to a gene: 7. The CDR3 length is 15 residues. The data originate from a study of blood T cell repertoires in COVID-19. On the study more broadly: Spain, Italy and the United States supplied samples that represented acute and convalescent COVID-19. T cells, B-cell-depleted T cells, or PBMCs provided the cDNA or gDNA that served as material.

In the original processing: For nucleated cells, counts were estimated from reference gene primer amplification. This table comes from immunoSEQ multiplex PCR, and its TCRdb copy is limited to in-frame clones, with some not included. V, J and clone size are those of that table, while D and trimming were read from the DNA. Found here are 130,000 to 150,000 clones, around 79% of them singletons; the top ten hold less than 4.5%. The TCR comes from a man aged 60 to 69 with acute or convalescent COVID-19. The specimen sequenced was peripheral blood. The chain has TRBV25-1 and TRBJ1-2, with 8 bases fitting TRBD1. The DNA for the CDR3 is TGTGCCAGCAGTGAATGGGCCAGGGGGCCAGATGGCTACACCTTC. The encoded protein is CASSEWARGPDGYTF.